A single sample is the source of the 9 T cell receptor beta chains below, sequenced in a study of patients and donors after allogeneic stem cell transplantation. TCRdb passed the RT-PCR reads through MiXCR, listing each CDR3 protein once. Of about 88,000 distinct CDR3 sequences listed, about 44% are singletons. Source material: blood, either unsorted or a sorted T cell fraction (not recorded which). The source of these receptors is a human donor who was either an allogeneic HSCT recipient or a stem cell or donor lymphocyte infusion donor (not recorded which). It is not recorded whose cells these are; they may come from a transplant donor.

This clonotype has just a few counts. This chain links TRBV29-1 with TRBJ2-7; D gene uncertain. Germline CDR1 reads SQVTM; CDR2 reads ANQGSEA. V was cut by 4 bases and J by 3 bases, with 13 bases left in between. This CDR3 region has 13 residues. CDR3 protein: CSVASSYGYEQYF. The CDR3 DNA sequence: TGCAGCGTTGCCTCCTCATATGGCTACGAGCAGTACTTC.

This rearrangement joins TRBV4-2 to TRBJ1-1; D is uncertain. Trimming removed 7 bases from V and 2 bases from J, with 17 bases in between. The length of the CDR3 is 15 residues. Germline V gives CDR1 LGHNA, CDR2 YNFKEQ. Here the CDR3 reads CASTTREGLNTEAFF. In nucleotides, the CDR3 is TGTGCCAGCACGACGCGGGAGGGCTTAAACACTGAAGCTTTCTTT.

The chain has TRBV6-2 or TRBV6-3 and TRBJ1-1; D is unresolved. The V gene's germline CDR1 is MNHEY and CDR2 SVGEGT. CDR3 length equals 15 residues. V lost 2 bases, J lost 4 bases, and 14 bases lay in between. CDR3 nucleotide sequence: TGTGCCAGCAGTTACGAGTGGAGGCTGAGCACTGAAGCTTTCTTT. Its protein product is CASSYEWRLSTEAFF.

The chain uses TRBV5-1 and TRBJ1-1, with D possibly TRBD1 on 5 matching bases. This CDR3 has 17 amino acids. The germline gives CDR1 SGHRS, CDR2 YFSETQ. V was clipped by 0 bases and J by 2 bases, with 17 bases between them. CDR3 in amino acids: CASSLGGGIAENTEAFF. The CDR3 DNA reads TGCGCCAGCAGCTTGGGGGGCGGGATCGCGGAAAACACTGAAGCTTTCTTT.

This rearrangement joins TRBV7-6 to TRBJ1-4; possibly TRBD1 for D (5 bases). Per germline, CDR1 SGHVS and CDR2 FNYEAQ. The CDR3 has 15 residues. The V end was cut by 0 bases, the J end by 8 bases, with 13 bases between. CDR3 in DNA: TGTGCCAGCAGCTTAGCAGGACACAGAGAAGAAAAACTGTTTTTT. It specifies CASSLAGHREEKLFF. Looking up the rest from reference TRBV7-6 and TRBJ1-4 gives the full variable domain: GAGVSQSPRYKVTKRGQDVALRCDPISGHVSLYWYRQALGQGPEFLTYFNYEAQQDKSGLPNDRFSAERPEGSISTLTIQRTEQRDSAMYRCASSLAGHREEKLFFGSGTQLSVL.

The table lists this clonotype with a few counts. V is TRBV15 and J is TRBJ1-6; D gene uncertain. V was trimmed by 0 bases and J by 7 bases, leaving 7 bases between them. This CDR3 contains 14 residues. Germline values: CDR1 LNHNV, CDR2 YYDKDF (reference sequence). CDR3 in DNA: TGTGCCACCAGCAGAGACGGCCGGAATTCACCCCTCCACTTT. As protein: CATSRDGRNSPLHF.

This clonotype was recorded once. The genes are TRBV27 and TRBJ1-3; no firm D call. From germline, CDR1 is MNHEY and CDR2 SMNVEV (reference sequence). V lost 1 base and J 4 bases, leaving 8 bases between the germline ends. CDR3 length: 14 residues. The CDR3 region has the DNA TGTGCCAGCAGTTTATGGGATCGGGGAAACACCATATATTTT. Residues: CASSLWDRGNTIYF.

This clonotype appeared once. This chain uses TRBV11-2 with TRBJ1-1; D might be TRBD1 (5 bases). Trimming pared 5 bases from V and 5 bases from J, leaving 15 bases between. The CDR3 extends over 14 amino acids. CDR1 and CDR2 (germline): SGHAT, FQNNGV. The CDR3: CASSPKTGETEAFF. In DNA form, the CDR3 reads TGTGCCAGCAGCCCTAAAACAGGAGAGACTGAAGCTTTCTTT.

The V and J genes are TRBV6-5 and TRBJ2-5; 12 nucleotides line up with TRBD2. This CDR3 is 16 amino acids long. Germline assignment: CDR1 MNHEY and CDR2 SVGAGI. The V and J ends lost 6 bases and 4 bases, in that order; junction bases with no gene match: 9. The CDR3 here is CASSPVRLAGVETQYF. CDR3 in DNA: TGTGCCAGCAGCCCCGTGAGACTAGCGGGAGTAGAGACCCAGTACTTC.